The 30 T cell receptor beta chains in this list originate from one sample, sequenced in a study of T-cell memory formation after mild COVID-19. TCRdb processed the 5' RACE reads anew with MiXCR; each CDR3 protein has one entry. The sample yields 150,000 to 200,000 distinct CDR3 sequences, over 20% seen once. Sequencing was performed on PBMCs or a T cell subset sorted from them (not recorded which). Source of these receptors: an adult woman who had mild COVID-19 (a few samples of this study predate the infection). Cell type and time point are not known.

This clonotype was detected a few times. The chain recombines TRBV9 with TRBJ2-3, with 9 bases fitting TRBD2. The CDR3 spans 16 residues. CDR1 SGDLS and CDR2 YYNGEE come from the germline V gene. J lost 3 bases, V lost 2 bases, and 7 bases had no gene match. The CDR3, as DNA: TGTGCCAGCAGCGTCTCTAGCGGGGAGGGGACAGATACGCAGTATTTT. Protein product: CASSVSSGEGTDTQYF.

V usage is TRBV5-1 and J usage is TRBJ1-4; a possible D gene is TRBD1 (5 bases). The germline V gene has CDR1 SGHRS and CDR2 YFSETQ. This CDR3 is built from 13 residues. The CDR3 sequence: CASRGMDNEKLFF. In DNA form, the CDR3 reads TGCGCAAGCCGGGGGATGGATAATGAAAAACTGTTTTTT.

This clonotype was seen repeatedly, ten times or more. J is TRBJ2-2 and V is TRBV5-1, with unresolved D. Germline V gene lookup returns CDR1 SGHRS and CDR2 YFSETQ. The CDR3 is 12 residues long. The V end was cut by 6 bases, the J end by 2 bases, with 5 bases between. This CDR3 reads CASISNTGELFF. The CDR3 region has the DNA TGCGCCAGCATCTCTAACACCGGGGAGCTGTTTTTT.

This clonotype was observed a few times. This chain joins TRBV20-1 and TRBJ2-7, with TRBD2 matching over 12 bases. Germline V gives CDR1 DFQATT, CDR2 SNEGSKA (reference sequence). J was trimmed by 4 bases and V by 0 bases; bases with no gene match: 4. This CDR3 comprises 15 residues. The CDR3 DNA follows: TGCAGTGCTAGAGAACTAGCGGGAGGAACGTACGAGCAGTACTTC. This gives the protein CSARELAGGTYEQYF.

The gene calls are TRBV5-1 and TRBJ2-1, with D tentatively TRBD1 (5 bases). V was shortened by 4 bases and J by 7 bases, with 12 bases between the two germline ends. Germline-derived CDR1 and CDR2 are SGHRS and YFSETQ. The CDR3 spans 13 residues. CDR3 coding DNA: TGCGCCAGCAGCGAAGGGGAAATAAATGAGCAGTTCTTC. The encoded protein is CASSEGEINEQFF.

The gene calls are TRBV11-1 and TRBJ2-5, with 7 bases that match TRBD1. Trimming cost V 1 base and J 0 bases; bases outside gene matches: 5. This CDR3 is 16 amino acids long. Per the germline V gene, CDR1 is SGHAT and CDR2 is FQDESV (reference sequence). CDR3 bases: TGTGCCAGCAGCTTAGAAAGGGGGCCCTACCAAGAGACCCAGTACTTC. Translation: CASSLERGPYQETQYF.

This clonotype was counted between two and nine times. J is TRBJ1-1 and V is TRBV20-1; no clear D gene. The germline V gene has CDR1 DFQATT and CDR2 SNEGSKA (reference sequence). CDR3 size: 15 residues. V was cut by 0 bases and J by 0 bases, with 11 bases left in between. The CDR3 protein is CSARDPGYVNTEAFF. In DNA form, the CDR3 reads TGCAGTGCTAGAGATCCCGGGTACGTGAACACTGAAGCTTTCTTT.

The rearrangement links TRBV7-8 to TRBJ2-3; 10 nucleotides align to TRBD2. CDR1 SGHVS and CDR2 FQNEAQ come from the germline V gene. V dropped 4 bases and J dropped 3; count of bases not matched to a gene: 4. There are 15 residues in the CDR3. The CDR3 here is CASSSGLARTDTQYF. CDR3 nucleotide sequence: TGTGCCAGCAGCTCGGGACTAGCGCGAACAGATACGCAGTATTTT.

This clonotype was observed a handful of times. J is TRBJ2-5 and V is TRBV24-1; D not certain. V lost 4 bases and J 1 base, leaving 9 bases between the germline ends. Germline lookup yields CDR1 KGHDR and CDR2 SFDVKD. This CDR3 is built from 14 residues. The CDR3 sequence: CATSDPTRQETQYF. The CDR3 coding sequence is TGTGCCACCAGTGACCCCACTCGCCAAGAGACCCAGTACTTC.

J is TRBJ1-5 and V is TRBV18; D gene uncertain. This CDR3 contains 17 residues. Trimming took off 3 bases at V and 0 bases at J, with 15 bases between the two ends. Germline V gene data show CDR1 as KGHSH and CDR2 as LQKENI. DNA for the CDR3: TGTGCCAGCTCACCCAACTTTGTTGGGGTTAGCAATCAGCCCCAGCATTTT. It encodes CASSPNFVGVSNQPQHF.

This clonotype was counted only a few times. The V and J genes are TRBV15 and TRBJ2-5, with 9 bases fitting TRBD1. Germline CDR1 LNHNV, CDR2 YYDKDF (reference sequence). V lost 5 bases and J lost 4; bases outside the gene matches: 8. The CDR3 is 15 amino acids. The CDR3 region is CATSAQGQGRETQYF. CDR3 coding DNA: TGTGCCACCAGCGCACAGGGACAGGGAAGAGAGACCCAGTACTTC.

This clonotype appeared a few times. This rearrangement joins TRBV7-9 to TRBJ2-7; D is possibly TRBD1 or TRBD2 (7 bases each). The V end lost 3 bases, the J end lost 3 bases, and 18 bases lay between the germline ends. In germline, CDR1 is SEHNR, CDR2 FQNEAQ (reference sequence). This CDR3 has 16 residues. The CDR3 reads CASSLTYSRGGYEQYF. The CDR3 DNA reads TGTGCCAGCAGCTTGACCTACTCCAGGGGGGGCTACGAGCAGTACTTC.

The genes are TRBV20-1 and TRBJ2-7, with TRBD1 as a possible D gene (5 bases). CDR1 DFQATT and CDR2 SNEGSKA come from the germline V gene (reference sequence). The ends were cut back, 3 bases at V and 3 bases at J, with 18 bases in the middle. This CDR3 has 15 amino acids. Written as DNA, the CDR3 is TGCAGTGCTAGGGGCAGGGTCCCTCTTGGCTACGAGCAGTACTTC. Translated: CSARGRVPLGYEQYF.

This clonotype was observed a few times. V usage is TRBV2 and J usage is TRBJ2-5, with TRBD2 identical over 9 bases. This CDR3 region has 17 residues. Germline trimming cut 2 bases from V and 5 bases from J; bases unmatched to any gene: 12. CDR1 and CDR2 from the germline V gene are SNHLY and FYNNEI. CDR3 in amino acids: CASSERPFAGGSETQYF. The CDR3 DNA follows: TGTGCCAGCAGTGAAAGGCCCTTTGCGGGGGGGTCCGAGACCCAGTACTTC.

This CDR3 is CAWSGVFYEQYF. The CDR3 DNA reads TGTGCCTGGAGCGGGGTTTTCTACGAGCAGTACTTC. The chain couples TRBV30 to TRBJ2-7, with a possible D match to TRBD2 (5 bases). Per the germline V gene, CDR1 is GTSNPN and CDR2 is SVGIG (reference sequence). CDR3 length: 12 residues. V lost 3 bases to trimming and J lost 3 bases, with 9 bases between them.

The table lists this clonotype with many counts. The rearrangement links TRBV25-1 to TRBJ2-7, with D maybe TRBD2 (6 bases). V was clipped by 7 bases and J by 2 bases, with 6 bases between them. The CDR3 is 11 amino acids. Germline values: CDR1 MGHDK, CDR2 SYGVNS. CDR3 in DNA: TGTGCCAGCACGGGGGCCTACGAGCAGTACTTC. Its protein product is CASTGAYEQYF.

This clonotype occurred a few times. V usage is TRBV4-1 and J usage is TRBJ2-7, with D perhaps matching TRBD2 (6 bases). Germline V lookup: CDR1 MGHRA, CDR2 YSYEKL. The ends were cut back, 3 bases at V and 0 bases at J, with 15 bases in the middle. There are 16 residues in the CDR3. CDR3 sequence reads: CASSQEGRPASYEQYF. The CDR3 region has the DNA TGCGCCAGCAGCCAGGAGGGACGGCCGGCCTCCTACGAGCAGTACTTC.

On this clonotype: The germline gene is not matched at one end of the junction; a read error may be the cause. The genes are TRBV5-1 and TRBJ2-1; 8 bases line up with TRBD1. CDR3 length: 13 amino acids. Looked up from germline, CDR1 is SGHRS and CDR2 is YFSETQ. The CDR3, as DNA: TGCGACAGCAGCATGGACAGGGAAAATGAGCAGTTCTTC. Amino acids: CDSSMDRENEQFF. Combining the CDR3 with reference TRBV5-1 and TRBJ2-1 gives the whole variable domain KAGVTQTPRYLIKTRGQQVTLSCSPISGHRSVSWYQQTPGQGLQFLFEYFSETQRNKGNFPGRFSGRQFSNSRSEMNVSTLELGDSALYLCDSSMDRENEQFFGPGTRLTVL.

This rearrangement joins TRBV2 to TRBJ2-5; 9 nucleotides match TRBD2. This CDR3 is built from 15 residues. Germline CDR1 SNHLY, CDR2 FYNNEI. V shed 2 bases, J shed 3 bases, and the junction held 4 bases outside the gene matches. The DNA of the CDR3 is TGTGCCAGCAGTGAAAGGACTAGCGAGAAAGAGACCCAGTACTTC. Translating it yields CASSERTSEKETQYF.

This clonotype was observed a few times. The genes are TRBV3-1 and TRBJ1-2, with a possible D match to TRBD1 (6 bases). The CDR3 has 17 amino acids. V was pared by 2 bases and J by 6 bases, with 22 bases between. CDR1 is LGHDT, CDR2 YNNKEL, per germline (reference sequence). CDR3 bases: TGTGCCAGCAGCCAAACCCCTATGGGGGCTAAGACTGATGGCTACACCTTC. Its translation: CASSQTPMGAKTDGYTF. Full variable domain (missing parts from reference TRBV3-1 and TRBJ1-2): DTAVSQTPKYLVTQMGNDKSIKCEQNLGHDTMYWYKQDSKKFLKIMFSYNNKELIINETVPNRFSPKSPDKAHLNLHINSLELGDSAVYFCASSQTPMGAKTDGYTFGSGTRLTVV.

This chain links TRBV6-6 with TRBJ1-5, with D possibly TRBD1 on 6 matching bases. Between the trimmed V and J ends, which lost 2 bases and 7 bases, there was a span of 21 bases. Germline CDR1 is MNHNY and CDR2 is SVGAGI (reference sequence). CDR3 length: 17 residues. In DNA, the CDR3 is TGTGCCAGCAGTTACCCCCCGGGCAGGGGAAGTATGCAGCCCCAGCATTTT. Translated: CASSYPPGRGSMQPQHF.

This clonotype was seen more than once but under ten times. The rearrangement joins TRBV7-9 to TRBJ2-2, with D possibly TRBD2 on 5 matching bases. The V gene's germline CDR1 is SEHNR and CDR2 FQNEAQ (reference sequence). This CDR3 has 15 residues. Deletions cut 1 base from V and 0 bases from J, with 6 bases between. The CDR3 is CASSLGLTNTGELFF. The CDR3 nucleotides are TGTGCCAGCAGCTTAGGACTAACGAACACCGGGGAGCTGTTTTTT.

The chain links TRBV7-8 to TRBJ2-7; D is undetermined. The germline gives CDR1 SGHVS, CDR2 FQNEAQ. The CDR3 is made up of 14 amino acids. With 5 bases removed from V and 3 bases from J, the gap between germline ends came to 14 bases. Here the CDR3 reads CASSPDEGNYEQYF. In nucleotides, the CDR3 is TGTGCCAGCAGCCCTGACGAAGGAAACTACGAGCAGTACTTC.

V and J are TRBV7-9 and TRBJ1-1, with 8 bases fitting TRBD1. Germline loops: CDR1 SEHNR, CDR2 FQNEAQ (reference sequence). This CDR3 has 16 residues. V was clipped by 2 bases and J by 4 bases; unmatched bases: 9. CDR3 DNA: TGTGCCAGCAGCTTACCCATGACAGGGGAGAGCACTGAAGCTTTCTTT. Translated: CASSLPMTGESTEAFF.

This clonotype was seen only a few times. V gene TRBV29-1 combines with J gene TRBJ2-1; D is unclear. Germline assignment: CDR1 SQVTM and CDR2 ANQGSEA. The V gene lost 8 bases and the J gene lost 5 bases, with 16 bases spanning the gap. The CDR3 consists of 13 residues. The CDR3 bases are TGCAGCCTGGTTACCCTGAGCCACAATGAGCAGTTCTTC. Translation gives CSLVTLSHNEQFF.

This clonotype has just a few counts. The gene calls are TRBV5-1 and TRBJ1-5; TRBD1 might be the D (5 bases). V shed 0 bases and J shed 5 bases, with 21 bases lying between them. This CDR3 region has 18 residues. Germline V gene lookup returns CDR1 SGHRS and CDR2 YFSETQ. This CDR3 is CASSLGTYGAEKDQPQHF. Here the CDR3 DNA reads TGCGCCAGCAGCTTGGGGACTTATGGGGCAGAAAAAGATCAGCCCCAGCATTTT.

The chain joins TRBV4-2 to TRBJ1-1; D gene unclear. The CDR3 consists of 16 residues. Germline-derived CDR1 and CDR2 are LGHNA and YNFKEQ. V was shortened by 0 bases and J by 2 bases, with 13 bases between the two germline ends. CDR3 DNA: TGTGCCAGCAGCCAAGAATTCGCTAGATTCAACACTGAAGCTTTCTTT. Encoded protein: CASSQEFARFNTEAFF.

In this sample, this clonotype turned up a few times. The chain has TRBV12-3 or TRBV12-4 and TRBJ2-3; TRBD2 aligns across 12 bases. V dropped 6 bases and J dropped 4; count of bases not matched to a gene: 14. The CDR3 covers 18 residues. CDR3 nucleotide sequence: TGTGCCAGCAGCAACGGACTAGCGGGGTCAGGGGGGCCAGATACGCAGTATTTT. Translated: CASSNGLAGSGGPDTQYF.

The chain couples TRBV7-8 to TRBJ2-7; possibly TRBD2 for D (6 bases). V lost 6 bases to trimming and J lost 5 bases, with 14 bases between them. Germline V gives CDR1 SGHVS, CDR2 FQNEAQ. CDR3 length: 13 amino acids. The CDR3 reads CASSFSWGDEQYF. The CDR3 bases are TGTGCCAGCAGTTTCTCGTGGGGGGACGAGCAGTACTTC.

This clonotype was counted between two and nine times. This chain links TRBV19 with TRBJ2-7, with 8 bases aligning to TRBD1. Trimming took 3 bases from V and 2 from J; bases not matched to a gene: 6. CDR3 length: 15 amino acids. Germline V lookup: CDR1 LNHDA, CDR2 SQIVND (reference sequence). CDR3 residues: CASSIPGQDPYEQYF. The CDR3 region has the DNA TGTGCCAGTAGTATCCCGGGACAGGATCCCTACGAGCAGTACTTC. Filled out from reference TRBV19 and TRBJ2-7, the complete variable domain reads DGGITQSPKYLFRKEGQNVTLSCEQNLNHDAMYWYRQDPGQGLRLIYYSQIVNDFQKGDIAEGYSVSREKKESFPLTVTSAQKNPTAFYLCASSIPGQDPYEQYFGPGTRLTVT.